What follows are 3 T cell receptor beta chains derived from one specimen sequenced in a study of shared clonotypes between healthy human individuals. Method: immunoSEQ multiplex PCR; TCRdb's copy keeps in-frame clones and lacks some. Among over a million clones, around 78% were seen once, and the ten largest hold about 0.52%. Sample: memory CD4+ T cells from PBMCs. Subset in this sample: CD45RA-negative fraction. All receptors derive from a man aged 18-30 years in good health. Some clones in this sample may be carry-over from other donors' samples.

A word on this clone: The sample contains more than one DNA sequence encoding this CDR3. The chain carries TRBV28 and TRBJ2-7; TRBD1 is a possible D gene (5 bases). Germline CDR1 MDHEN, CDR2 SYDVKM. The CDR3 covers 10 residues. With 5 bases removed from V and 6 bases from J, the gap between germline ends came to 5 bases. This CDR3 reads CASSRGEQYF. CDR3 DNA: TGTGCCAGCAGTAGGGGCGAGCAGTACTTC.

The V and J genes are TRBV18 and TRBJ1-4; D gene unclear. Trimming removed 3 bases at V and 3 bases at J, with 11 bases between. The length of the CDR3 is 15 residues. The germline gives CDR1 KGHSH, CDR2 LQKENI. The CDR3 loop is CASSPGWAANEKLFF. In DNA, the CDR3 is TGTGCCAGCTCACCCGGTTGGGCGGCTAATGAAAAACTGTTTTTT.

V and J are TRBV7-3 and TRBJ2-1; D not resolved. The germline gives CDR1 SGHTA, CDR2 FQGTGA. This CDR3 region has 12 residues. Trimming removed 0 bases from V and 10 bases from J, with 7 bases in between. The CDR3 nucleotides read TGTGCCAGCAGCTTAACCCAAGGGGAGCAGTTCTTC. Encoded protein: CASSLTQGEQFF.